One and the same sample provided the 27 T cell receptor beta chains below, sequenced in a study of T cell repertoires in cytomegalovirus infection. MiXCR was run by TCRdb on the reads, yielding one entry per CDR3 protein. This sample has 100,000 to 150,000 distinct CDR3 sequences; approximately 9.2% occur once, and the top ten carry around 9.1%. Sequenced material: PBMCs. The receptors originated from a human donor in good health (CMV status not recorded). Some clones in this sample may be carry-over from other donors' samples.

This clonotype occurred many times. The J gene is TRBJ1-3, the V gene TRBV6-6; D not resolved. CDR1 MNHNY and CDR2 SVGAGI come from the germline V gene (reference sequence). The CDR3 runs to 14 residues. Deletions cut 5 bases from V and 0 bases from J, with 8 bases between. The CDR3 region is CASSLQSSGNTIYF. CDR3 DNA sequence: TGTGCCAGCAGTCTCCAGAGCTCTGGAAACACCATATATTTT.

This clonotype was recorded a few times. The chain joins TRBV5-1 to TRBJ2-3, with D uncertain. The CDR3 is made up of 14 amino acids. Germline V gene lookup returns CDR1 SGHRS and CDR2 YFSETQ. The V end lost 2 bases, the J end lost 4 bases, and 11 bases lay between the germline ends. The CDR3 here is CASSLRHSADTQYF. Written as DNA, the CDR3 is TGCGCCAGCAGCTTACGACACTCCGCAGATACGCAGTATTTT.

This clonotype came up many times. The chain couples TRBV2 to TRBJ1-1; D not resolved. V shed 1 base and J shed 1 base, with 10 bases lying between them. This CDR3 is 15 amino acids long. Germline lookup yields CDR1 SNHLY and CDR2 FYNNEI. The CDR3 loop is CASSEDWGKNTEAFF. CDR3 in DNA: TGTGCCAGCAGTGAAGACTGGGGTAAGAACACTGAAGCTTTCTTT.

This clonotype was seen ten or more times. V is TRBV7-9 and J is TRBJ2-1; 8 bases agree with TRBD2. The CDR3 runs to 18 residues. Germline V CDR1 and CDR2: SEHNR, FQNEAQ (reference sequence). Trimming at V came to 1 base and at J to 7 bases, leaving 15 bases not matched to a gene. The CDR3 sequence: CASSLVRSGGMRWNEQFF. In DNA, the CDR3 is TGTGCCAGCAGCTTAGTACGAAGCGGGGGTATGAGGTGGAATGAGCAGTTCTTC.

This clonotype was observed a handful of times. The rearrangement uses TRBV20-1 and TRBJ2-2; 9 bases line up with TRBD2. There are 14 residues in the CDR3. Germline V lookup: CDR1 DFQATT, CDR2 SNEGSKA (reference sequence). The V gene end was trimmed by 4 bases and the J gene end by 1 base; junction bases not matched to a gene: 1. CDR3 in amino acids: CSAISGGNTGELFF. The CDR3 bases are TGCAGTGCTATTAGCGGGGGGAACACCGGGGAGCTGTTTTTT.

This clonotype was found a few times. This sequence joins TRBV12-3 or TRBV12-4 and TRBJ2-7; D unresolved. Trimming took 2 bases from V and 2 from J, leaving 10 bases between them. This CDR3 is built from 14 residues. CDR3 loop: CASSLMTGAYEQYF. Here the CDR3 DNA reads TGTGCCAGCAGTTTAATGACTGGGGCCTACGAGCAGTACTTC.

This clonotype was counted many times. V and J are TRBV12-3 or TRBV12-4 and TRBJ1-1; D is possibly TRBD1 (5 bases). V was cut by 5 bases and J by 9 bases, with 16 bases left in between. This CDR3 has 13 residues. CDR3 DNA: TGTGCCAGCAGTCCTCGTGCAGGGACCCAAGCTTTCTTT. Amino acids: CASSPRAGTQAFF.

This clonotype was found a few times. V is TRBV29-1 and J is TRBJ2-1; no clear D gene. Germline loops: CDR1 SQVTM, CDR2 ANQGSEA. The V and J ends lost 7 bases and 7 bases respectively, with 8 bases between them. The CDR3 contains 10 residues. CDR3 nucleotides: TGCAGCGCCCAAGTAAATGAGCAGTTCTTC. Translated, it gives CSAQVNEQFF.

This chain connects TRBV20-1 to TRBJ2-7; 8 bases are a match to TRBD1. The V gene's germline CDR1 is DFQATT and CDR2 SNEGSKA (reference sequence). The CDR3 has 13 amino acids. After removal of 6 bases from V and 4 bases from J, the junction contained 8 bases not matched to a gene. The chain's CDR3 is CSARTGSEYEQYF. The DNA for the CDR3 is TGCAGTGCCCGGACAGGGTCCGAGTACGAGCAGTACTTC.

This clonotype has at least ten counts. The chain uses TRBV28 and TRBJ2-7; a weak D match, TRBD2 (5 bases). This CDR3 spans 15 amino acids. Germline V CDR1 and CDR2: MDHEN, SYDVKM. Between the trimmed V and J ends, which lost 3 bases and 3 bases, there was a span of 15 bases. In DNA form, the CDR3 reads TGTGCCAGCAGTTTTAGGACTGGTTCTCTCTACGAGCAGTACTTC. This codes for CASSFRTGSLYEQYF.

This clonotype was observed many times. The chain has TRBV7-8 and TRBJ2-3; 8 bases are shared with TRBD2. Germline V lookup: CDR1 SGHVS, CDR2 FQNEAQ. This CDR3 region has 16 residues. V lost 2 bases, J lost 3 bases, and 7 bases stayed unmatched. CDR3 nucleotide sequence: TGTGCCAGCAGCTTAAAACGAGCGGGGGCGACAGATACGCAGTATTTT. Its protein product is CASSLKRAGATDTQYF.

V is TRBV6-2 or TRBV6-3 and J is TRBJ1-1, with unresolved D. Germline lookup yields CDR1 MNHEY and CDR2 SVGEGT. The CDR3 has 14 residues. With 4 bases removed from V and 0 bases from J, the gap between germline ends came to 9 bases. Here the CDR3 reads CASSWERMNTEAFF. The DNA of the CDR3 is TGTGCCAGCAGTTGGGAGAGGATGAACACTGAAGCTTTCTTT.

This clonotype was counted between two and nine times. V and J are TRBV2 and TRBJ2-2; D possibly corresponds to TRBD1 (5 bases). V lost 6 bases, J lost 0 bases, and 11 bases lay in between. Per the germline V gene, CDR1 is SNHLY and CDR2 is FYNNEI. The CDR3 runs 15 residues. CDR3 nucleotide sequence: TGTGCCAGCAGGGTAACAGGCGCGAACACCGGGGAGCTGTTTTTT. It translates to CASRVTGANTGELFF.

This clonotype was detected many times. The genes are TRBV2 and TRBJ2-2; the D is unclear. The V and J ends lost 4 bases and 6 bases respectively, with 9 bases between them. The CDR3 runs 13 residues. Germline values: CDR1 SNHLY, CDR2 FYNNEI. DNA of the CDR3: TGTGCCAGCAGTGTAGAAACACCCGGGGAGCTGTTTTTT. Its translation is CASSVETPGELFF.

The rearrangement uses TRBV10-3 and TRBJ2-2; 13 bases fit TRBD2. Germline lookup yields CDR1 ENHRY and CDR2 SYGVKD. The CDR3 loop spans 17 amino acids. V lost 7 bases to trimming and J lost 0 bases; unmatched junction nucleotides: 5. CDR3 nucleotide sequence: TGTGCCATCACCCAGACTAGCGGGGGGCCGAACACCGGGGAGCTGTTTTTT. This translates into CAITQTSGGPNTGELFF.

The rearrangement joins TRBV3-1 to TRBJ2-3, with 11 bases aligning to TRBD2. CDR3 length: 15 amino acids. Trimming removed 4 bases from V and 6 bases from J; junction bases left unmatched: 6. The germline gives CDR1 LGHDT, CDR2 YNNKEL (reference sequence). This chain's CDR3 is CASSRRLAGKDTQYF. Here the CDR3 DNA reads TGTGCCAGCAGCCGACGACTAGCGGGGAAGGATACGCAGTATTTT.

This clonotype came up many times. The chain is built from TRBV7-2 and TRBJ2-5; 10 positions agree with TRBD2. This CDR3 has 15 amino acids. With 1 base clipped from V and 5 bases from J, the junction kept 4 bases outside the gene matches. Germline V lookup: CDR1 SGHTA, CDR2 FQGNSA. CDR3 in amino acids: CASSLGAGGRETQYF. The DNA of the CDR3 is TGTGCCAGCAGCTTAGGAGCGGGGGGGCGGGAGACCCAGTACTTC. The full variable domain, completed using reference TRBV7-2 and TRBJ2-5, is GAGVSQSPSNKVTEKGKDVELRCDPISGHTALYWYRQSLGQGLEFLIYFQGNSAPDKSGLPSDRFSAERTGGSVSTLTIQRTQQEDSAVYLCASSLGAGGRETQYFGPGTRLLVL.

This clonotype came up many times. The chain joins TRBV19 to TRBJ1-1; D is unclear. Germline values: CDR1 LNHDA, CDR2 SQIVND (reference sequence). Trimming stripped 5 bases from V and 0 bases from J, with 13 bases between. CDR3 size: 15 residues. The CDR3 sequence is CASSLDSLMNTEAFF. DNA for the CDR3: TGTGCCAGTAGTTTGGATTCTTTAATGAACACTGAAGCTTTCTTT. The complete variable domain, with remaining parts taken from reference TRBV19 and TRBJ1-1, reads DGGITQSPKYLFRKEGQNVTLSCEQNLNHDAMYWYRQDPGQGLRLIYYSQIVNDFQKGDIAEGYSVSREKKESFPLTVTSAQKNPTAFYLCASSLDSLMNTEAFFGQGTRLTVV.

This clonotype was picked up many times. The CDR3 DNA is TGTGCCAGCAGTCAACCTGGGGGGCTCAGAGGGGATTCACCCCTCCACTTT. Protein sequence: CASSQPGGLRGDSPLHF. This rearrangement joins TRBV28 to TRBJ1-6; possible D gene TRBD1, 6 bases. The V end lost 5 bases, the J end lost 8 bases, and 22 bases lay between the germline ends. The CDR3 runs 17 residues. Germline V CDR1 and CDR2: MDHEN, SYDVKM.

This clonotype was seen ten or more times. The chain has TRBV10-3 and TRBJ2-3, with D uncertain. Trimming cost V 4 bases and J 0 bases, with 11 bases left between them. The germline CDR1 and CDR2 sequences are ENHRY and SYGVKD. This CDR3 is built from 15 residues. The CDR3 reads CAISATAASTDTQYF. Written as DNA, the CDR3 is TGTGCCATCAGTGCCACAGCAGCTAGCACAGATACGCAGTATTTT.

The V call is TRBV16, the J call TRBJ1-1; maybe TRBD1 (6 bases). CDR1 and CDR2 from the germline V gene are KGHSY and FQNENV. This CDR3 spans 12 amino acids. With 6 bases removed from V and 7 bases from J, the gap between germline ends came to 12 bases. The CDR3 coding sequence is TGTGCCAGCAGTCGGGGGGGGCTTGAAGCTTTCTTT. This sequence encodes CASSRGGLEAFF. The entire variable domain, with the rest obtained from reference TRBV16 and TRBJ1-1, is as follows: GEEVAQTPKHLVRGEGQKAKLYCAPIKGHSYVFWYQQVLKNEFKFLISFQNENVFDETGMPKERFSAKCLPNSPCSLEIQATKLEDSAVYFCASSRGGLEAFFGQGTRLTVV.

This clonotype has at least ten counts. The chain combines TRBV7-2 with TRBJ2-2; 8 bases fit TRBD1. CDR1 and CDR2 (germline): SGHTA, FQGNSA. The CDR3 covers 17 residues. V dropped 5 bases and J dropped 5; count of bases not matched to a gene: 13. The CDR3 nucleotides read TGTGCCAGCAGCCTACGCCCCGGGACAGGTCGAACCGGGGAGCTGTTTTTT. It yields the protein CASSLRPGTGRTGELFF.

This clonotype came up many times. The chain couples TRBV29-1 to TRBJ1-3; TRBD1 is a possible D gene (5 bases). The CDR3 totals 12 residues. V was shortened by 7 bases and J by 3 bases, with 10 bases between the two germline ends. Germline CDR1 and CDR2: SQVTM and ANQGSEA. The CDR3 DNA follows: TGCAGCGCCGGGGACGGTGGAAACACCATATATTTT. Its translation: CSAGDGGNTIYF.

This clonotype has ten or more counts. The rearrangement uses TRBV7-9 and TRBJ2-1, with 7 nucleotides matching TRBD2. Germline V gene lookup returns CDR1 SEHNR and CDR2 FQNEAQ (reference sequence). The CDR3 consists of 16 residues. Trimming cost V 5 bases and J 3 bases; bases outside gene matches: 10. The CDR3 spells CASSQHGLEGYNEQFF. Written as DNA, the CDR3 is TGTGCCAGCAGCCAACACGGACTAGAGGGCTACAATGAGCAGTTCTTC.

The sample holds many counts of this clonotype. The V call is TRBV6-1, the J call TRBJ2-7; 13 nucleotides agree with TRBD2. The CDR3 covers 14 residues. Trimming took 6 bases from V and 4 from J; bases not matched to a gene: 3. Germline-derived CDR1 and CDR2 are MNHNS and SASEGT. Here the CDR3 DNA reads TGTGCCAGCAGCCGGACTAGCGGGAGATACGAGCAGTACTTC. Amino acid sequence: CASSRTSGRYEQYF.

This clonotype showed up many times. The chain uses TRBV2 and TRBJ1-1; D is uncertain. The germline V gene has CDR1 SNHLY and CDR2 FYNNEI. This CDR3 has 15 residues. V was pared by 1 base and J by 1 base, with 10 bases between. The CDR3 region has the DNA TGTGCCAGCAGTGAAGTATCGCGGAGGAACACTGAAGCTTTCTTT. This encodes CASSEVSRRNTEAFF. Full variable domain (rest looked up from reference TRBV2 and TRBJ1-1): EPEVTQTPSHQVTQMGQEVILRCVPISNHLYFYWYRQILGQKVEFLVSFYNNEISEKSEIFDDQFSVERPDGSNFTLKIRSTKLEDSAMYFCASSEVSRRNTEAFFGQGTRLTVV.

This clonotype was observed at least ten times. The chain employs TRBV7-9 and TRBJ1-2; 7 bases line up with TRBD1. The J segment lost 6 bases and the V segment lost 0 bases, leaving 10 bases of the junction unmatched. There are 16 residues in the CDR3. Germline lookup yields CDR1 SEHNR and CDR2 FQNEAQ (reference sequence). CDR3 loop: CASSLAQTGEKDGYTF. CDR3 DNA sequence: TGTGCCAGCAGCTTAGCGCAAACAGGGGAGAAGGATGGCTACACCTTC.